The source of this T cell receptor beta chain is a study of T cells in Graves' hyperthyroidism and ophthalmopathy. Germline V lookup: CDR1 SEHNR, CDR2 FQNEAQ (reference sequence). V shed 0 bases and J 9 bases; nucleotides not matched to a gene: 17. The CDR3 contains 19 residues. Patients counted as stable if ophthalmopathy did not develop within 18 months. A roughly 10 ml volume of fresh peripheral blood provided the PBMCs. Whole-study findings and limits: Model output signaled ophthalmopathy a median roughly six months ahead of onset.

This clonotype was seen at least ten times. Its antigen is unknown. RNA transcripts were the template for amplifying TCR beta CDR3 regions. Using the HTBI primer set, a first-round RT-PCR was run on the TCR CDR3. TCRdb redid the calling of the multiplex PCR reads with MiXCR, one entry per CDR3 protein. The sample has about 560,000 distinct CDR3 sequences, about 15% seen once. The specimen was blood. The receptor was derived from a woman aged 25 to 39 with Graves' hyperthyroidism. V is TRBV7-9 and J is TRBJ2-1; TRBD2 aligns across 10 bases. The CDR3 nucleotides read TGTGCCAGCAGCTTAGCGGGTAAAGCGGGGGGGTTCCCTTACGGTGAGCAGTTCTTC. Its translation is CASSLAGKAGGFPYGEQFF.